This TCR beta chain was recovered during a study of shared clonotypes between healthy human individuals. The study, taken as a whole, reports: Non-shared clonotypes displayed generation probabilities falling below those of clonotypes present in all four donors.

This was a deep-level run. In the authors' workflow: Quality scores were absent from the junction-only immunoSEQ sequences, so filtering differed. The assay was immunoSEQ multiplex PCR, and TCRdb's table has in-frame clones only and misses some. The D gene and trimming were derived from the DNA, and the V and J assignments and clone size from that table. The sample shows millions of clones, 90% to 95% of them seen only once. Points on this clone: The antigen is unknown.

Germline assignment: CDR1 KGHSH and CDR2 LQKENI. CDR3 length: 15 residues. The V and J ends lost 4 bases and 1 base respectively, with 12 bases between them. The material sequenced was naive CD4+ T cells sorted from blood. Subset: CD45RA+ positively selected. This clonotype originated in a man between 18 and 29 years old in good health. This sequence joins TRBV18 and TRBJ2-3; D not resolved. Written as DNA, the CDR3 is TGTGCCAGCTCACGAGACTTAGGACGCACAGATACGCAGTATTTT. Its translation: CASSRDLGRTDTQYF.